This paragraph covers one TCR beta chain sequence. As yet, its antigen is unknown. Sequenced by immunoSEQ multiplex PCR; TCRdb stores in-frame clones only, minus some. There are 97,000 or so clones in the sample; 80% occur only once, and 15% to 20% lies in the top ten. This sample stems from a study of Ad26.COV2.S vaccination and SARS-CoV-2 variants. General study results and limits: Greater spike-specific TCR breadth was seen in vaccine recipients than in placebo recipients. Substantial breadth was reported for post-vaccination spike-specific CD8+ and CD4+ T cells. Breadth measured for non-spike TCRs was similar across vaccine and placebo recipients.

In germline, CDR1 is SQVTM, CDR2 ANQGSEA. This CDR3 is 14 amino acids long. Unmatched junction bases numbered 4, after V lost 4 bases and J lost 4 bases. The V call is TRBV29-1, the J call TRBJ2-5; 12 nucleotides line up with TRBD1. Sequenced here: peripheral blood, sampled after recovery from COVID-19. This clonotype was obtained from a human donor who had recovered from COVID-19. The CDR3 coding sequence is TGCAGCGTTGCGGGGACAGGGGGCAGAGAGACCCAGTACTTC. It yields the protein CSVAGTGGRETQYF.